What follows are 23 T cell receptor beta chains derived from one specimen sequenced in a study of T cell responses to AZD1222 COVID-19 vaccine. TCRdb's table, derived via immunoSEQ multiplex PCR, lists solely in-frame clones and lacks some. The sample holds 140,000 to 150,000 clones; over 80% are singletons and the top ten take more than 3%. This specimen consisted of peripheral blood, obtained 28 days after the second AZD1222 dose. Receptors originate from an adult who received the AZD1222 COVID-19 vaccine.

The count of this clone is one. The CDR3 DNA reads TGTGCCAGCAGTGCCCCAGGACAGGGCTCCTACGAGCAGTACTTC. This translates into CASSAPGQGSYEQYF. The rearrangement joins TRBV25-1 to TRBJ2-7, with 8 bases identical to TRBD1. The CDR3 runs to 15 residues. V trimming: 4 bases; J trimming: 0 bases; junction bases outside the gene matches: 5. Germline assignment: CDR1 MGHDK and CDR2 SYGVNS.

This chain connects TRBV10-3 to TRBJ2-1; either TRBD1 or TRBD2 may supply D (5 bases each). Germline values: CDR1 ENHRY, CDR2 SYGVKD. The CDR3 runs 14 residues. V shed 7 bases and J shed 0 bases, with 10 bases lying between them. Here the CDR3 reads CAITPGPSYNEQFF. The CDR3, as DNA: TGTGCCATCACCCCGGGACCCTCCTACAATGAGCAGTTCTTC.

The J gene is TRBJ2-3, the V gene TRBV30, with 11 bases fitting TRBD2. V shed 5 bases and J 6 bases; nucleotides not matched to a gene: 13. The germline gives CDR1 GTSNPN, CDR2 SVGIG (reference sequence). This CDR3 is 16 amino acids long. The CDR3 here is CAWSRALAGVTDTQYF. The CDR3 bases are TGTGCCTGGTCCAGGGCACTAGCGGGAGTGACGGATACGCAGTATTTT. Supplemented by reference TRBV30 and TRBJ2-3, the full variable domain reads SQTIHQWPATLVQPVGSPLSLECTVEGTSNPNLYWYRQAAGRGLQLLFYSVGIGQISSEVPQNLSASRPQDRQFILSSKKLLLSDSGFYLCAWSRALAGVTDTQYFGPGTRLTVL.

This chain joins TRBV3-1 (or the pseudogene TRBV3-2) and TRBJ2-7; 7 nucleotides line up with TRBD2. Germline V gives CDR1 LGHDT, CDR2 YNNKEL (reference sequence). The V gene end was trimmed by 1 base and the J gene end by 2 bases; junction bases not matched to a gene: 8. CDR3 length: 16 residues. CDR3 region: CASSQVWASGPYEQYF. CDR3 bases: TGTGCCAGCAGCCAAGTCTGGGCTAGCGGCCCCTACGAGCAGTACTTC.

CDR3 in DNA: TGCGCCAGCAGCCAAGATCCCCGACAGGGAGGCGAGACCCAGTACTTC. It yields the protein CASSQDPRQGGETQYF. The J gene is TRBJ2-5, the V gene TRBV4-1; possibly TRBD1 for D (7 bases). The CDR3 has 16 amino acids. With 0 bases removed from V and 5 bases from J, the gap between germline ends came to 16 bases. CDR1 MGHRA and CDR2 YSYEKL come from the germline V gene.

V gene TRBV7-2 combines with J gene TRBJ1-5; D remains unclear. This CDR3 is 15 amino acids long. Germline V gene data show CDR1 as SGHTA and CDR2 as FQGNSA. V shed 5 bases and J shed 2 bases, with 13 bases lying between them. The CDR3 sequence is CASSPMEGGNQPQHF. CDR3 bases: TGTGCCAGCAGCCCCATGGAGGGTGGCAATCAGCCCCAGCATTTT.

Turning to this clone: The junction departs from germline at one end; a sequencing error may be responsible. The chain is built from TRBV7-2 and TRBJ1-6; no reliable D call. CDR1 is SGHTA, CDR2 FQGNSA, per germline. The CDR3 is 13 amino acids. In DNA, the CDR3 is TGTGCCAGCAGCCCATCCTCTAATTCACCCCTCCACTTT. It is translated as CASSPSSNSPLHF.

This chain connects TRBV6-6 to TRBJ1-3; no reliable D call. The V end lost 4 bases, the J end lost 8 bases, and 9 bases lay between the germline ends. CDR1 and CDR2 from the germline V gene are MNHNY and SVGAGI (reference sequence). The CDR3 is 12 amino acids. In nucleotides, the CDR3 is TGTGCCAGCAGTTCGGAAGCGTACACCATATATTTT. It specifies CASSSEAYTIYF.

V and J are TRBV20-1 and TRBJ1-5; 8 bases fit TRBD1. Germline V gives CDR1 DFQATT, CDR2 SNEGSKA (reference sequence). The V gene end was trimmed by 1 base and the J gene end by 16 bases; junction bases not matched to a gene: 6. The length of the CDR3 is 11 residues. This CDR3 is CSARVGQGRHF. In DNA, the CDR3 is TGCAGTGCTAGAGTCGGACAGGGTAGACATTTT.

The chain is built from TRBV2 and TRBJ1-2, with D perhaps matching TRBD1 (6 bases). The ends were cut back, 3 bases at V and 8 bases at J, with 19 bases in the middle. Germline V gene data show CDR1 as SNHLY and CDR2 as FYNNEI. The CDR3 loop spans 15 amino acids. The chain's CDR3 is CASSERVTGTRGYTF. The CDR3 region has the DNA TGTGCCAGCAGTGAGCGCGTGACAGGCACGAGAGGCTACACCTTC.

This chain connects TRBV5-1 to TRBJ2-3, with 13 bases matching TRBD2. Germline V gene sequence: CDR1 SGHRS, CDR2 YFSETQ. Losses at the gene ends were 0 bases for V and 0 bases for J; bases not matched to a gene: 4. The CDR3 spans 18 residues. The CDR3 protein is CASSLGLAGGPSTDTQYF. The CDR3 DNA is TGCGCCAGCAGCTTGGGACTAGCGGGAGGTCCTAGCACAGATACGCAGTATTTT. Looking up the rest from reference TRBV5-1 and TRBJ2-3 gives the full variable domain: KAGVTQTPRYLIKTRGQQVTLSCSPISGHRSVSWYQQTPGQGLQFLFEYFSETQRNKGNFPGRFSGRQFSNSRSEMNVSTLELGDSALYLCASSLGLAGGPSTDTQYFGPGTRLTVL.

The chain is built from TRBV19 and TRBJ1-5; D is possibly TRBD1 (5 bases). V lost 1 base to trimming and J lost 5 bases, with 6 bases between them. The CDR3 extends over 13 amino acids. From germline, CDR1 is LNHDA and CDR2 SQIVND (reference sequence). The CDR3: CASSIGQYQPQHF. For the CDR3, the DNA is TGTGCCAGTAGTATAGGACAGTATCAGCCCCAGCATTTT.

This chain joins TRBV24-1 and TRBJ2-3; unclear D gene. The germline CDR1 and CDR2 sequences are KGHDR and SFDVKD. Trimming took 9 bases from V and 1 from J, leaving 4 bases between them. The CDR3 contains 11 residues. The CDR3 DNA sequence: TGTGCCACCGGCGGCACAGATACGCAGTATTTT. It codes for CATGGTDTQYF.

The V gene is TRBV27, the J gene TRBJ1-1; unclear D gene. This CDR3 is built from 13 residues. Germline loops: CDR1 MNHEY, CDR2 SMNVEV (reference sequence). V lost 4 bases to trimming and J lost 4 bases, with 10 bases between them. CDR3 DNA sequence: TGTGCCAGCAGTTACAAGGGATCCACTGAAGCTTTCTTT. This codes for CASSYKGSTEAFF.

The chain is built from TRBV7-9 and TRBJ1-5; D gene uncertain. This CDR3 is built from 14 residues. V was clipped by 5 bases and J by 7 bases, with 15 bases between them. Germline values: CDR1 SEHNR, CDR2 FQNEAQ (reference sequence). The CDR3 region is CASSPKGAPQPQHF. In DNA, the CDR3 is TGTGCCAGCAGCCCTAAGGGTGCTCCCCAGCCCCAGCATTTT.

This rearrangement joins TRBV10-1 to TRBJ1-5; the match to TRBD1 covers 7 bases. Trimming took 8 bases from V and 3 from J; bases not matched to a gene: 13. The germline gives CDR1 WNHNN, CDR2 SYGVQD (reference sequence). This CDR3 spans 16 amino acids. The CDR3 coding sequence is TGCGCCAGCCTACTCGACAGGGAACGGGTCAATCAGCCCCAGCATTTT. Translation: CASLLDRERVNQPQHF.

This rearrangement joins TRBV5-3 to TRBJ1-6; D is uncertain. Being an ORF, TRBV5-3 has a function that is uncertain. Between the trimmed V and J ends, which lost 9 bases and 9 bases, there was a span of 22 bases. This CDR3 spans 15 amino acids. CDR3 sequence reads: CAITSQITGSSPLHF. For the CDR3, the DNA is TGTGCCATAACCTCACAAATTACGGGGAGTTCACCCCTCCACTTT.

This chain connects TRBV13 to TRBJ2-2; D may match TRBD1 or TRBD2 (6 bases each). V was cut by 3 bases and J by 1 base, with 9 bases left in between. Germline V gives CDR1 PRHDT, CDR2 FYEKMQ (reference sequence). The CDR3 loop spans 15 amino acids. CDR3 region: CASSLGGRNTGELFF. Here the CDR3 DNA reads TGTGCCAGCAGCTTGGGGGGCAGGAACACCGGGGAGCTGTTTTTT.

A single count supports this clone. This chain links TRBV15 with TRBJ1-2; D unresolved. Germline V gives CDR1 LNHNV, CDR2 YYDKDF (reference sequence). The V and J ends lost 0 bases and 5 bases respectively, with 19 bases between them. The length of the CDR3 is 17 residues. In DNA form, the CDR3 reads TGTGCCACCAGCAGAGATCTTACAGCCACTTATTCATATGGCTACACCTTC. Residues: CATSRDLTATYSYGYTF.

The CDR3 DNA follows: TGCGCCAGCAGCCATCGGGACTCCTCGAACACCGGGGAGCTGTTTTTT. Its protein product is CASSHRDSSNTGELFF. The chain recombines TRBV4-3 with TRBJ2-2; perhaps TRBD2 as D (6 bases). The V and J ends lost 3 bases and 0 bases respectively, with 11 bases between them. CDR1 is LGHNA and CDR2 is YSLEER in the germline V gene. The CDR3 contains 16 residues.

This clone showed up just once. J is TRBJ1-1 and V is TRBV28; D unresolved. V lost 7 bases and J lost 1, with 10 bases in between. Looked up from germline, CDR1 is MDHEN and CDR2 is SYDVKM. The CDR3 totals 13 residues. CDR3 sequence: CASKPSRNTEAFF. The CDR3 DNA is TGTGCCAGCAAACCGTCGAGGAACACTGAAGCTTTCTTT.

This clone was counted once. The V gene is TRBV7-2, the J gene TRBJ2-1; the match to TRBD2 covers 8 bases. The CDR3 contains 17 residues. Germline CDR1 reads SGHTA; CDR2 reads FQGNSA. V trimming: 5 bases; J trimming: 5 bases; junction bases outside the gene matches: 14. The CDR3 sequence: CASSPRMAGGGHNEQFF. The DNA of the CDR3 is TGTGCCAGCAGCCCCCGGATGGCGGGAGGAGGCCACAATGAGCAGTTCTTC.

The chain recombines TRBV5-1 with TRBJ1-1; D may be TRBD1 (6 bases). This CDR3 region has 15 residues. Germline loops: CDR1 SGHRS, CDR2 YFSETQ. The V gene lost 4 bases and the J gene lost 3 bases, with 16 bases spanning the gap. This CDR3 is CASSEHRVWDTEAFF. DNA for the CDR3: TGCGCCAGCAGCGAGCACAGGGTATGGGACACTGAAGCTTTCTTT.